Presented here are 15 T cell receptor beta chains from one specimen sequenced in a study of blood T cell repertoires in COVID-19. The assay was immunoSEQ multiplex PCR, and TCRdb's table has in-frame clones only and misses some. The sample carries some 300,000 clones, roughly 88% recorded once. The sample comprised PBMCs or T cells enriched from blood (not recorded which). These receptors all stem from a woman aged 25-40 years who had recovered from COVID-19.

J is TRBJ1-1 and V is TRBV19, with D maybe TRBD1 (6 bases). The CDR3 covers 15 residues. V lost 4 bases to trimming and J lost 2 bases, with 14 bases between them. The germline gives CDR1 LNHDA, CDR2 SQIVND (reference sequence). The CDR3 region has the DNA TGTGCCAGTAGTACCAGGGGCCCGTTTAACACTGAAGCTTTCTTT. Translating gives CASSTRGPFNTEAFF.

The DNA of the CDR3 is TGTGCCAGCAGTCCGACAGGGGAAGAGACCCAGTACTTC. Translating it yields CASSPTGEETQYF. The chain employs TRBV2 and TRBJ2-5; 8 bases map to TRBD1. Trimming at V came to 5 bases and at J to 3 bases, leaving 2 bases not matched to a gene. CDR3 size: 13 residues. The germline gives CDR1 SNHLY, CDR2 FYNNEI.

Notes on this clone: Other DNA sequences in this specimen translate into the identical CDR3. The genes are TRBV28 and TRBJ1-2; 8 bases are a match to TRBD1. Germline assignment: CDR1 MDHEN and CDR2 SYDVKM. CDR3 length: 12 amino acids. V gave up 4 bases and J gave up 8 bases; unmatched junction bases: 3. This CDR3 is CASSSGGWGYTF. As DNA, the CDR3 is TGTGCCAGCAGTTCAGGGGGCTGGGGCTACACCTTC.

The V and J genes are TRBV28 and TRBJ1-6; 8 nucleotides line up with TRBD1. CDR1 and CDR2 (germline): MDHEN, SYDVKM. V lost 6 bases to trimming and J lost 9 bases; unmatched junction nucleotides: 13. CDR3 length: 16 residues. For the CDR3, the DNA is TGTGCCAGCAGCCCAATAGGACAGGGAAGGAGTTCACCCCTCCACTTT. Its translation: CASSPIGQGRSSPLHF.

This chain joins TRBV27 and TRBJ2-4; 7 nucleotides line up with TRBD1. CDR1 and CDR2 from the germline V gene are MNHEY and SMNVEV (reference sequence). The CDR3 sequence is 14 residues long. The V segment lost 5 bases and the J segment 9 bases; nucleotides outside the gene matches: 10. Written as DNA, the CDR3 is TGTGCCAGCAGTCTCGGGACAGCCTTTGGCATTCAGTACTTC. Residues: CASSLGTAFGIQYF.

The gene calls are TRBV28 and TRBJ1-1; D not resolved. Deletions cut 10 bases from V and 0 bases from J, with 9 bases between. Germline-derived CDR1 and CDR2 are MDHEN and SYDVKM. There are 12 residues in the CDR3. Here the CDR3 DNA reads TGTGCCACCTCTGCAGTGAACACTGAAGCTTTCTTT. It encodes CATSAVNTEAFF.

The chain is built from TRBV27 and TRBJ2-1; 10 bases agree with TRBD1. Trimming took 2 bases from V and 6 from J; bases not matched to a gene: 4. Looked up from germline, CDR1 is MNHEY and CDR2 is SMNVEV (reference sequence). The CDR3 is 15 amino acids. The CDR3 DNA reads TGTGCCAGCAGTTTACAGGACAGGGGGAGCAATGAGCAGTTCTTC. Protein sequence: CASSLQDRGSNEQFF.

This rearrangement joins TRBV7-8 to TRBJ1-2; the D is unclear. The CDR3 runs to 14 residues. Germline V lookup: CDR1 SGHVS, CDR2 FQNEAQ. V lost 0 bases to trimming and J lost 3 bases, with 8 bases between them. This chain's CDR3 is CASSLAWQDYGYTF. The DNA for the CDR3 is TGTGCCAGCAGCTTAGCTTGGCAGGACTATGGCTACACCTTC.

This chain connects TRBV25-1 to TRBJ2-5; 11 nucleotides match TRBD2. The CDR3 extends over 17 amino acids. After removal of 4 bases from V and 3 bases from J, the junction contained 10 bases not matched to a gene. Germline loops: CDR1 MGHDK, CDR2 SYGVNS. In nucleotides, the CDR3 is TGTGCCAGCAGTGGACTAGCGGGGAAGGGAAAAGAAGAGACCCAGTACTTC. Its translation is CASSGLAGKGKEETQYF.

The chain is built from TRBV2 and TRBJ2-3; D remains unclear. Trimming shortened V by 8 bases and J by 3 bases, and 18 bases separated the two germline ends. The CDR3 is 15 amino acids. The germline gives CDR1 SNHLY, CDR2 FYNNEI. Here the CDR3 DNA reads TGTGCCAGCGTCATCAGCGCGTATGGTACAGATACGCAGTATTTT. As protein: CASVISAYGTDTQYF. The variable domain in full, with the rest retrieved from reference TRBV2 and TRBJ2-3, is EPEVTQTPSHQVTQMGQEVILRCVPISNHLYFYWYRQILGQKVEFLVSFYNNEISEKSEIFDDQFSVERPDGSNFTLKIRSTKLEDSAMYFCASVISAYGTDTQYFGPGTRLTVL.

V usage is TRBV9 and J usage is TRBJ2-2; D perhaps matches TRBD2 (6 bases). V was clipped by 0 bases and J by 9 bases, with 9 bases between them. Germline CDR1 reads SGDLS; CDR2 reads YYNGEE. CDR3 length: 13 residues. CDR3 residues: CASSVVGGRELFF. In DNA, the CDR3 is TGTGCCAGCAGCGTAGTCGGGGGTCGGGAGCTGTTTTTT.

The chain uses TRBV2 and TRBJ2-5, with D perhaps TRBD2 (5 bases). Trimming pared 6 bases from V and 5 bases from J, leaving 16 bases between. This CDR3 has 14 residues. Germline CDR1 reads SNHLY; CDR2 reads FYNNEI. CDR3 amino acids: CASSLTGFRETQYF. The DNA for the CDR3 is TGTGCCAGCAGCCTCACGGGGTTTAGGGAGACCCAGTACTTC.

The chain employs TRBV15 and TRBJ1-1, with D perhaps TRBD1 (5 bases). The CDR3 is 14 amino acids. Between the trimmed V and J ends, which lost 0 bases and 3 bases, there was a span of 8 bases. CDR1 is LNHNV and CDR2 is YYDKDF in the germline V gene (reference sequence). This CDR3 is CATSRDRAHTEAFF. DNA for the CDR3: TGTGCCACCAGCAGAGACAGGGCACACACTGAAGCTTTCTTT. Filled out from reference TRBV15 and TRBJ1-1, the complete variable domain reads DAMVIQNPRYQVTQFGKPVTLSCSQTLNHNVMYWYQQKSSQAPKLLFHYYDKDFNNEADTPDNFQSRRPNTSFCFLDIRSPGLGDTAMYLCATSRDRAHTEAFFGQGTRLTVV.

The chain carries TRBV11-2 and TRBJ2-6; the match to TRBD1 covers 10 bases. From germline, CDR1 is SGHAT and CDR2 FQNNGV. J gave up 2 bases and V 0 bases, and 7 bases lay outside the gene matches. The CDR3 contains 19 residues. The CDR3 coding sequence is TGTGCCAGCAGCTTAGATCTTTTTGGGACAGGGGCTGGGGCCAACGTCCTGACTTTC. As protein: CASSLDLFGTGAGANVLTF. Full variable domain (outside the CDR3, taken from reference TRBV11-2 and TRBJ2-6): EAGVAQSPRYKIIEKRQSVAFWCNPISGHATLYWYQQILGQGPKLLIQFQNNGVVDDSQLPKDRFSAERLKGVDSTLKIQPAKLEDSAVYLCASSLDLFGTGAGANVLTFGAGSRLTVL.

The V call is TRBV7-2, the J call TRBJ2-3; TRBD2 agrees at 11 bases. The CDR3 spans 17 residues. Germline CDR1 reads SGHTA; CDR2 reads FQGNSA. V lost 1 base and J lost 0; bases outside the gene matches: 3. This CDR3 reads CASSLVSGGGSTDTQYF. In DNA form, the CDR3 reads TGTGCCAGCAGCTTAGTTAGCGGGGGGGGCAGCACAGATACGCAGTATTTT.